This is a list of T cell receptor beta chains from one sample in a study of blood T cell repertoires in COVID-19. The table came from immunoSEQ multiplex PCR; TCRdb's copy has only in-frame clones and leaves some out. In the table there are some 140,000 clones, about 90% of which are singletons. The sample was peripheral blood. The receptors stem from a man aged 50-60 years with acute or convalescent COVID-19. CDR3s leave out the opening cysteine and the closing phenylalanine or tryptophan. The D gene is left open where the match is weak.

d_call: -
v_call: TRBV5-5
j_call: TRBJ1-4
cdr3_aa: ASSLMQGNEKLF

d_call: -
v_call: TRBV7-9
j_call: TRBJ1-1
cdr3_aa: ASSLGGQGEAF

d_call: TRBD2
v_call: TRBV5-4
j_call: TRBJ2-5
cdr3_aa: ASSLVGAVGTSVNQETQY

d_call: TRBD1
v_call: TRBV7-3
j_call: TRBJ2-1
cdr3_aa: ASSLRGQGDYNEQF

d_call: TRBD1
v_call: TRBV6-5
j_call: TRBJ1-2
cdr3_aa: ASSRDSPNYGYT

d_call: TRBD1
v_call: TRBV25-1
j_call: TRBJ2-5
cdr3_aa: ASSGRTGLETQY

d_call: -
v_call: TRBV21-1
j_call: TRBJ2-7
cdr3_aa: ASSKNRSTYEQY

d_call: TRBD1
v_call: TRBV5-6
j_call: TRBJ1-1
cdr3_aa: ASSSGTGAEAF

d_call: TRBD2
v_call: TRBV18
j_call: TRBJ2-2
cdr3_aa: ASSLRASGGTHTGELF

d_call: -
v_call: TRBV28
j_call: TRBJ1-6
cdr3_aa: ASSLVQASRHSPLH

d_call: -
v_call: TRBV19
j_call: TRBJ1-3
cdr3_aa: ASREGYSGNTIY

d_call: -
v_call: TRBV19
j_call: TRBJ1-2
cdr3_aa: ASSSLPVRSYGYT

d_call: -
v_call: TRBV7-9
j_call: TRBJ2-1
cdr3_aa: ASSPRTNLNEQF